These 26 T cell receptor beta chains originate from one sample sequenced in a study of STAT5B mutations in CD4+ large granular lymphocyte leukemia. Data came from immunoSEQ multiplex PCR; TCRdb stores just in-frame clones and leaves some out. The profile shows 20,000 to 25,000 clones, around three quarters of them singletons. The sequenced sample was CD4+ T cells from blood buffy coats. Receptor source: a human donor in good health.

The rearrangement joins TRBV6-1 to TRBJ2-1, with 7 bases matching TRBD2. The germline V gene encodes CDR1 MNHNS and CDR2 SASEGT. Trimming removed 11 bases from V and 4 bases from J; junction bases left unmatched: 14. The CDR3 totals 15 residues. The CDR3 DNA reads TGTGCCTCCTCGCGGGGGAGCGAACTATACAATGAGCAGTTCTTC. Its protein is CASSRGSELYNEQFF.

The chain has TRBV5-1 and TRBJ2-7; D is possibly TRBD1 (6 bases). CDR1 is SGHRS and CDR2 is YFSETQ in the germline V gene. The CDR3 spans 14 residues. Trimming removed 0 bases at V and 2 bases at J, with 9 bases between. The CDR3 nucleotides are TGCGCCAGCAGCTTGGACCAGGGGACCTACGAGCAGTACTTC. This translates into CASSLDQGTYEQYF.

This clone was observed a few times. V gene TRBV10-3 combines with J gene TRBJ2-2, with 14 bases aligning to TRBD2. V lost 2 bases to trimming and J lost 4 bases; unmatched junction nucleotides: 6. The CDR3 has 18 amino acids. From germline, CDR1 is ENHRY and CDR2 SYGVKD. For the CDR3, the DNA is TGTGCCATCAGTGAGAGACTAGCGGGAGGGCCGAGCACCGGGGAGCTGTTTTTT. Its translation: CAISERLAGGPSTGELFF.

The V and J genes are TRBV5-1 and TRBJ1-1; possibly TRBD1 for D (5 bases). The CDR3 totals 14 residues. Germline V lookup: CDR1 SGHRS, CDR2 YFSETQ. The V gene lost 2 bases and the J gene lost 1 base, with 9 bases spanning the gap. CDR3 protein: CASSLGAWNTEAFF. CDR3 coding DNA: TGCGCCAGCAGCTTAGGGGCCTGGAACACTGAAGCTTTCTTT.

The CDR3, as DNA: TGCAGCGTCCGATTCCTAGGAGAGGAGCGTAACTATGGCTACACCTTC. The encoded protein is CSVRFLGEERNYGYTF. The V call is TRBV29-1, the J call TRBJ1-2; D is ambiguous. V shed 6 bases and J shed 1 base, with 21 bases lying between them. CDR1 and CDR2 from the germline V gene are SQVTM and ANQGSEA. CDR3 length: 16 residues.

There are a few counts of this clone. The chain joins TRBV7-2 to TRBJ2-1; no clear D. Trimming left V 6 bases short and J 9 bases short, with 12 bases between. Germline lookup yields CDR1 SGHTA and CDR2 FQGNSA. CDR3 size: 12 residues. This CDR3 is CASRLMPGEQFF. The CDR3 DNA sequence: TGTGCCAGCAGACTCATGCCGGGTGAGCAGTTCTTC. Filled out from reference TRBV7-2 and TRBJ2-1, the complete variable domain reads GAGVSQSPSNKVTEKGKDVELRCDPISGHTALYWYRQSLGQGLEFLIYFQGNSAPDKSGLPSDRFSAERTGGSVSTLTIQRTQQEDSAVYLCASRLMPGEQFFGPGTRLTVL.

This rearrangement joins TRBV5-1 to TRBJ2-6; no firm D call. Germline lookup yields CDR1 SGHRS and CDR2 YFSETQ. The CDR3 length is 16 residues. V was clipped by 0 bases and J by 2 bases, with 9 bases between them. The CDR3 here is CASSLGGETGANVLTF. In DNA, the CDR3 is TGCGCCAGCAGCTTGGGTGGGGAAACTGGGGCCAACGTCCTGACTTTC.

This chain links TRBV4-1 with TRBJ2-5; D not resolved. The CDR3 consists of 13 residues. Between the trimmed V and J ends, which lost 1 base and 0 bases, there was a span of 3 bases. CDR1 MGHRA and CDR2 YSYEKL come from the germline V gene. CDR3 protein: CASSQVHQETQYF. CDR3 DNA: TGCGCCAGCAGCCAAGTTCACCAAGAGACCCAGTACTTC.

V and J are TRBV2 and TRBJ2-1; D ambiguous. The CDR3 has 13 amino acids. Germline CDR1 SNHLY, CDR2 FYNNEI. V was pared by 1 base and J by 6 bases, with 7 bases between. CDR3 DNA sequence: TGTGCCAGCAGTGAAGGTTTAGGCAATGAGCAGTTCTTC. Encoded protein: CASSEGLGNEQFF.

The chain uses TRBV27 and TRBJ1-4; D not resolved. Trimming removed 2 bases at V and 0 bases at J, with 7 bases between. This CDR3 has 15 amino acids. From germline, CDR1 is MNHEY and CDR2 SMNVEV (reference sequence). In DNA, the CDR3 is TGTGCCAGCAGTTTAGGGTATGCAACTAATGAAAAACTGTTTTTT. It translates to CASSLGYATNEKLFF. Full variable domain (rest looked up from reference TRBV27 and TRBJ1-4): EAQVTQNPRYLITVTGKKLTVTCSQNMNHEYMSWYRQDPGLGLRQIYYSMNVEVTDKGDVPEGYKVSRKEKRNFPLILESPSPNQTSLYFCASSLGYATNEKLFFGSGTQLSVL.

This clone occurred a few times. The chain uses TRBV2 and TRBJ1-2, with a weak D call TRBD1 (6 bases). V lost 6 bases, J lost 4 bases, and 9 bases lay in between. The CDR3 consists of 12 residues. Germline values: CDR1 SNHLY, CDR2 FYNNEI. The CDR3 DNA sequence: TGTGCCAGCAGGGCGGACAGCTATGGCTACACCTTC. Translating it yields CASRADSYGYTF.

This chain uses TRBV29-1 with TRBJ2-1; 7 bases agree with TRBD2. Trimming cost V 7 bases and J 6 bases; bases outside gene matches: 12. Germline V gene sequence: CDR1 SQVTM, CDR2 ANQGSEA. This CDR3 has 14 residues. In DNA form, the CDR3 reads TGCAGCGGATCGACTAGCCTAGGTGGCAATGAGCAGTTCTTC. Its translation: CSGSTSLGGNEQFF.

This rearrangement joins TRBV7-2 to TRBJ1-5; D call uncertain. The germline V gene has CDR1 SGHTA and CDR2 FQGNSA. The CDR3 totals 16 residues. Trimming removed 1 base from V and 6 bases from J, with 16 bases in between. The CDR3 protein is CASSLGPQSSTQPQHF. CDR3 nucleotides: TGTGCCAGCAGCTTAGGACCCCAATCATCCACTCAGCCCCAGCATTTT.

The V call is TRBV30, the J call TRBJ2-3, with 7 bases fitting TRBD1. The junction had 17 bases not matched to a gene; V was cut back by 2 bases and J by 6 bases. This CDR3 spans 17 amino acids. CDR1 and CDR2 (germline): GTSNPN, SVGIG (reference sequence). The CDR3 DNA reads as TGTGCCTGGAGTACACCCGACAGGGCGGAAATGTTGGATACGCAGTATTTT. Translated, it gives CAWSTPDRAEMLDTQYF.

The chain is built from TRBV7-8 and TRBJ2-7; 7 nucleotides line up with TRBD2. V gave up 3 bases and J gave up 3 bases; unmatched junction bases: 8. Germline values: CDR1 SGHVS, CDR2 FQNEAQ. CDR3 length: 15 residues. In DNA, the CDR3 is TGTGCCAGCAGCTTCCTGGCTAGCGGTAACTACGAGCAGTACTTC. Encoded protein: CASSFLASGNYEQYF.

The chain has TRBV5-6 and TRBJ2-3; D gene uncertain. Germline-derived CDR1 and CDR2 are SGHDT and YYEEEE. The V and J ends lost 0 bases and 9 bases respectively, with 2 bases between them. The CDR3 totals 10 residues. The CDR3 protein is CASSLGTQYF. The CDR3 coding sequence is TGTGCCAGCAGCTTGGGGACGCAGTATTTT.

The V call is TRBV11-2, the J call TRBJ2-1, with D uncertain. The CDR3 has 13 residues. Per the germline V gene, CDR1 is SGHAT and CDR2 is FQNNGV. V was cut by 1 base and J by 5 bases, with 6 bases left in between. The CDR3 nucleotides read TGTGCCAGCAGCTTAGGACGGAACAATGAGCAGTTCTTC. Translated: CASSLGRNNEQFF.

This clone has more than one count but fewer than ten. This rearrangement joins TRBV6-5 to TRBJ2-1; 8 bases match TRBD1. Trimming cost V 7 bases and J 7 bases; bases outside gene matches: 12. Germline CDR1 MNHEY, CDR2 SVGAGI. The CDR3 runs to 15 residues. CDR3 sequence reads: CASNEARTGRNEQFF. DNA of the CDR3: TGTGCCAGCAACGAAGCCCGGACAGGGAGGAATGAGCAGTTCTTC.

The chain links TRBV6-1 to TRBJ2-1; 11 positions agree with TRBD2. Germline V gene data show CDR1 as MNHNS and CDR2 as SASEGT. V shed 4 bases and J 10 bases; nucleotides not matched to a gene: 18. The CDR3 has 18 residues. CDR3 nucleotide sequence: TGTGCCAGCAGTGCACCGGGACAGATAGCGGGAGGGTTTAGGGAGCAGTTCTTC. Encoded protein: CASSAPGQIAGGFREQFF.

This rearrangement joins TRBV29-1 to TRBJ1-2; 8 nucleotides match TRBD1. Germline CDR1 is SQVTM and CDR2 is ANQGSEA. Unmatched junction bases numbered 11, after V lost 7 bases and J lost 7 bases. This CDR3 has 13 amino acids. For the CDR3, the DNA is TGCAGCGCCGGGGACAGGTACGCCAGTGGCTACACCTTC. Translation: CSAGDRYASGYTF.

The rearrangement links TRBV6-5 to TRBJ2-2, with D possibly TRBD1 on 6 matching bases. CDR1 and CDR2 from the germline V gene are MNHEY and SVGAGI. V gave up 8 bases and J gave up 3 bases, with 13 bases separating them. The CDR3 runs to 14 residues. The CDR3 loop is CASGAGEYTGELFF. DNA of the CDR3: TGTGCCAGCGGGGCAGGGGAATACACCGGGGAGCTGTTTTTT.

The chain employs TRBV10-3 and TRBJ2-2; no definite D call. The ends were cut back, 6 bases at V and 1 base at J, with 9 bases in the middle. The germline gives CDR1 ENHRY, CDR2 SYGVKD. The CDR3 extends over 14 amino acids. CDR3 loop: CAISGNENTGELFF. DNA of the CDR3: TGTGCCATCAGCGGAAACGAGAACACCGGGGAGCTGTTTTTT.

The chain carries TRBV19 and TRBJ2-7; the match to TRBD2 covers 8 bases. The CDR3 has 17 residues. V lost 3 bases and J lost 0; bases outside the gene matches: 10. Per germline, CDR1 LNHDA and CDR2 SQIVND (reference sequence). DNA of the CDR3: TGTGCCAGTAGTATCCAAGGACTAGCAGTAAGCTCCTACGAGCAGTACTTC. Its protein is CASSIQGLAVSSYEQYF.

The V call is TRBV5-1, the J call TRBJ2-3; 10 bases fit TRBD2. Germline values: CDR1 SGHRS, CDR2 YFSETQ. Trimming took 4 bases from V and 1 from J; bases not matched to a gene: 3. The CDR3 consists of 15 residues. The CDR3 DNA follows: TGCGCCAGCAGCCCGGGGACTAGCGGCACAGATACGCAGTATTTT. Protein product: CASSPGTSGTDTQYF.

The V gene is TRBV2, the J gene TRBJ2-7; weak D call: TRBD1 (6 bases). V was pared by 4 bases and J by 5 bases, with 18 bases between. Germline assignment: CDR1 SNHLY and CDR2 FYNNEI. The CDR3 runs 15 residues. The chain's CDR3 is CASSVPPTGIDEQYF. DNA of the CDR3: TGTGCCAGCAGTGTCCCCCCCACAGGGATTGACGAGCAGTACTTC.

The chain couples TRBV7-2 to TRBJ2-3; TRBD1 agrees at 9 bases. Germline V gene lookup returns CDR1 SGHTA and CDR2 FQGNSA. The length of the CDR3 is 16 residues. Losses at the gene ends were 6 bases for V and 0 bases for J; bases not matched to a gene: 7. The CDR3 nucleotides are TGTGCCAGCAGAACGACCGGGACAGGGAGCACAGATACGCAGTATTTT. Protein product: CASRTTGTGSTDTQYF.